This entry lists 31 T cell receptor beta chains sequenced from one sample in a study of blood T cells in healthy people across ages. Combining a sample-barcoded 5' primer with a J-beta primer mix, a second PCR ran for roughly 6 to 11 cycles. TCRdb used MiXCR to reprocess the 5' RACE reads, holding one entry per CDR3 protein. The table records more than 1.4 million distinct CDR3 sequences, 35% to 45% of them present only once. What was sequenced was blood. Every receptor here comes from a woman aged 18-29 years in good health.

There are a few counts of this clonotype. The gene calls are TRBV12-3 or TRBV12-4 and TRBJ1-2; the match to TRBD1 covers 7 bases. V was pared by 3 bases and J by 8 bases, with 9 bases of the junction left unmatched. The CDR3 covers 14 residues. CDR3 coding DNA: TGTGCCAGCAGTTTGCTGGGACAGCCCACGGGCTACACCTTC. Protein sequence: CASSLLGQPTGYTF.

The gene calls are TRBV4-1 and TRBJ1-2, with D unresolved. V lost 1 base and J lost 8, with 17 bases in between. CDR1 is MGHRA, CDR2 YSYEKL, per germline. CDR3 size: 15 residues. The CDR3, as DNA: TGCGCCAGCAGCCAAGTTGCAGGCGGGGAGTCAGGCTACACCTTC. Its translation: CASSQVAGGESGYTF.

The rearrangement uses TRBV30 and TRBJ1-6; D is uncertain. Germline CDR1 and CDR2: GTSNPN and SVGIG (reference sequence). CDR3 size: 15 residues. V lost 0 bases to trimming and J lost 4 bases, with 10 bases between them. CDR3 sequence: CAWSVPGRYNSPLHF. DNA for the CDR3: TGTGCCTGGAGTGTACCCGGCCGGTATAATTCACCCCTCCACTTT. Using reference TRBV30 and TRBJ1-6 for the parts outside the CDR3, the full variable domain is SQTIHQWPATLVQPVGSPLSLECTVEGTSNPNLYWYRQAAGRGLQLLFYSVGIGQISSEVPQNLSASRPQDRQFILSSKKLLLSDSGFYLCAWSVPGRYNSPLHFGNGTRLTVT.

This chain uses TRBV24-1 with TRBJ2-3; 7 bases align to TRBD1. The trim removed 3 bases at V and 6 bases at J, leaving 11 bases unmatched. The CDR3 consists of 16 residues. Germline V gives CDR1 KGHDR, CDR2 SFDVKD. In DNA, the CDR3 is TGTGCCACCAGTGATAGACAGGGCGGATTTGAGGATACGCAGTATTTT. It specifies CATSDRQGGFEDTQYF.

The rearrangement links TRBV4-2 to TRBJ2-1, with TRBD2 identical over 9 bases. Germline trimming cut 1 base from V and 7 bases from J; bases unmatched to any gene: 8. The CDR3 contains 16 residues. Germline V CDR1 and CDR2: LGHNA, YNFKEQ. The chain's CDR3 is CASSQASGGPSNEQFF. DNA for the CDR3: TGTGCCAGCAGCCAAGCCAGCGGGGGGCCGTCGAATGAGCAGTTCTTC.

The chain combines TRBV15 with TRBJ1-2; D remains unclear. V dropped 4 bases and J dropped 6 bases, with 12 bases sitting between them. The V gene's germline CDR1 is LNHNV and CDR2 YYDKDF (reference sequence). The CDR3 sequence is 13 residues long. The CDR3 region is CATSIGLYDGYTF. DNA for the CDR3: TGTGCCACCAGCATAGGCTTGTATGATGGCTACACCTTC.

J is TRBJ2-2 and V is TRBV5-1, with D maybe TRBD2 (6 bases). The CDR3 runs to 18 residues. Trimming stripped 3 bases from V and 2 bases from J, with 20 bases between. Germline loops: CDR1 SGHRS, CDR2 YFSETQ. The CDR3 coding sequence is TGCGCCAGCAGCTCGATCTTCTACGCGGGACCCAACACCGGGGAGCTGTTTTTT. Its translation is CASSSIFYAGPNTGELFF. Full variable domain (missing parts from reference TRBV5-1 and TRBJ2-2): KAGVTQTPRYLIKTRGQQVTLSCSPISGHRSVSWYQQTPGQGLQFLFEYFSETQRNKGNFPGRFSGRQFSNSRSEMNVSTLELGDSALYLCASSSIFYAGPNTGELFFGEGSRLTVL.

The chain is built from TRBV3-1 and TRBJ2-5, with TRBD1 matching 7 bases. After removal of 3 bases from V and 3 bases from J, the junction contained 19 bases not matched to a gene. This CDR3 region has 19 residues. Germline loops: CDR1 LGHDT, CDR2 YNNKEL (reference sequence). CDR3 coding DNA: TGTGCCAGCAGCCACCGTGACATGGGACAGTCAACCTTTAAAGAGACCCAGTACTTC. This codes for CASSHRDMGQSTFKETQYF.

The chain carries TRBV24-1 and TRBJ2-7; D ambiguous. The end of the DNA fits TRBJ2-5 better, so the J call may be wrong. Germline CDR1 KGHDR, CDR2 SFDVKD. CDR3 length: 13 residues. CDR3 coding DNA: TGTGCCACCAGTGATCCCCCCCTAGAGACCCAGTACTTC. Translation gives CATSDPPLETQYF.

This clonotype showed up many times. CDR3 sequence reads: CSVADGKNIQYF. The CDR3 DNA is TGCAGCGTCGCGGACGGTAAAAACATTCAGTACTTC. The V and J genes are TRBV29-1 and TRBJ2-4; D is unclear. Trimming removed 6 bases at V and 4 bases at J, with 10 bases between. CDR1 is SQVTM, CDR2 ANQGSEA, per germline. The CDR3 has 12 residues.

This clonotype has just a few counts. The rearrangement links TRBV20-1 to TRBJ1-5; no clear D. Per the germline V gene, CDR1 is DFQATT and CDR2 is SNEGSKA (reference sequence). The CDR3 runs to 16 residues. The V end was cut by 5 bases, the J end by 0 bases, with 17 bases between. The CDR3 region is CSAPLRNGDSNQPQHF. The CDR3 DNA reads as TGCAGTGCTCCCCTAAGGAACGGGGATAGCAATCAGCCCCAGCATTTT.

Notes on this clonotype: One end of the junction does not line up with germline, which may come from a read error. The chain uses TRBV13 and TRBJ1-6, with 11 bases identical to TRBD1. The CDR3 runs 17 residues. Germline lookup yields CDR1 PRHDT and CDR2 FYEKMQ (reference sequence). The CDR3 spells CASSPIRDRGKMSLLHF. CDR3 in DNA: TGTGCCAGCAGCCCAATTAGGGACAGGGGGAAAATGTCACTCCTCCACTTT.

This clonotype was seen a handful of times. The chain employs TRBV20-1 and TRBJ1-2, with 9 bases that match TRBD1. This CDR3 comprises 14 residues. V trimming: 5 bases; J trimming: 3 bases; junction bases outside the gene matches: 7. Germline lookup yields CDR1 DFQATT and CDR2 SNEGSKA (reference sequence). The CDR3 loop is CSASGQGSDYGYTF. The DNA for the CDR3 is TGCAGTGCTTCGGGACAGGGAAGCGACTATGGCTACACCTTC.

This rearrangement joins TRBV20-1 to TRBJ2-1; tentatively, D is TRBD2 (6 bases). V was clipped by 6 bases and J by 3 bases, with 18 bases between them. Germline CDR1 and CDR2: DFQATT and SNEGSKA (reference sequence). The CDR3 covers 15 residues. The CDR3 region is CSAPRLAAVYNEQFF. CDR3 coding DNA: TGCAGTGCACCTAGATTAGCGGCTGTCTACAATGAGCAGTTCTTC.

The gene calls are TRBV29-1 and TRBJ2-7, with 7 bases fitting TRBD1. V dropped 3 bases and J dropped 4; count of bases not matched to a gene: 9. The CDR3 covers 14 residues. From germline, CDR1 is SQVTM and CDR2 ANQGSEA. Here the CDR3 DNA reads TGCAGCGTTGATCAAGGGGGCGCTGAGTACGAGCAGTACTTC. Protein: CSVDQGGAEYEQYF.

This clonotype is judged medium-sized. J is TRBJ2-1 and V is TRBV6-2 or TRBV6-3, with D uncertain. The CDR3 has 13 amino acids. CDR1 and CDR2 (germline): MNHEY, SVGEGT. V gave up 11 bases and J gave up 4 bases, with 15 bases separating them. CDR3 nucleotide sequence: TGTGCCGGAGACCGCGACGGATACAATGAGCAGTTCTTC. Its translation is CAGDRDGYNEQFF.

The chain combines TRBV20-1 with TRBJ2-7; TRBD2 matches at 8 bases. The J call may be faulty, since TRBJ2-5 better matches the DNA end. Germline CDR1 and CDR2: DFQATT and SNEGSKA (reference sequence). This CDR3 is 14 amino acids long. Here the CDR3 DNA reads TGCAGTGCTAGAGATAGCACTAGCGGCGGGACCCAGTACTTC. Translating it yields CSARDSTSGGTQYF.

The chain combines TRBV21-1 with TRBJ2-7; TRBD2, the D gene given by the table, was not confirmed from the DNA. TRBV21-1 is a known pseudogene. The CDR3 covers 18 residues. The CDR3 reads CASSKVRTSAVSSYEQYF. The CDR3 region has the DNA TGTGCCAGCAGCAAGGTTAGGACTAGTGCCGTGTCCTCCTACGAGCAGTACTTC.

This clonotype has only a few counts. The chain links TRBV9 to TRBJ2-7; TRBD2 matches 10 bases. Trimming cost V 0 bases and J 3 bases; bases outside gene matches: 6. Germline V lookup: CDR1 SGDLS, CDR2 YYNGEE. This CDR3 comprises 16 residues. CDR3 nucleotide sequence: TGTGCCAGCAGCGTAGGAGCAACTAGCGGGAACTACGAGCAGTACTTC. It encodes CASSVGATSGNYEQYF. Variable domain in full (rest from reference TRBV9 and TRBJ2-7): DSGVTQTPKHLITATGQRVTLRCSPRSGDLSVYWYQQSLDQGLQFLIQYYNGEERAKGNILERFSAQQFPDLHSELNLSSLELGDSALYFCASSVGATSGNYEQYFGPGTRLTVT.

A few counts support this clonotype. The chain combines TRBV18 with TRBJ2-3; D is possibly TRBD2 (6 bases). V was clipped by 3 bases and J by 2 bases, with 21 bases between them. CDR1 and CDR2 (germline): KGHSH, LQKENI. The CDR3 loop spans 18 amino acids. The CDR3 DNA reads TGTGCCAGCTCACCGAAATCGGAGGGACCCCTTCCCACAGATACGCAGTATTTT. Translating it yields CASSPKSEGPLPTDTQYF. Using reference TRBV18 and TRBJ2-3 for the parts outside the CDR3, the full variable domain is NAGVMQNPRHLVRRRGQEARLRCSPMKGHSHVYWYRQLPEEGLKFMVYLQKENIIDESGMPKERFSAEFPKEGPSILRIQQVVRGDSAAYFCASSPKSEGPLPTDTQYFGPGTRLTVL.

The chain links TRBV29-1 to TRBJ1-2; D might be TRBD1 (5 bases). Per germline, CDR1 SQVTM and CDR2 ANQGSEA. This CDR3 region has 17 residues. Trimming took off 7 bases at V and 4 bases at J, with 28 bases between the two ends. The CDR3 DNA sequence: TGCAGCGCCCCTGGGACCGCCGGATACCAAGGTGGCTATGGCTACACCTTC. Protein sequence: CSAPGTAGYQGGYGYTF.

This clonotype was recorded at least ten times. V usage is TRBV11-2 and J usage is TRBJ2-7; TRBD1 agrees at 7 bases. The CDR3 consists of 13 residues. Germline CDR1 and CDR2: SGHAT and FQNNGV. V gave up 5 bases and J gave up 5 bases; unmatched junction bases: 6. The CDR3 loop reads CASSLDRLDEQYF. The CDR3 DNA reads as TGTGCCAGCAGCCTGGACAGGTTGGACGAGCAGTACTTC.

The chain carries TRBV4-1 and TRBJ1-6; 7 nucleotides agree with TRBD1. The CDR3 has 17 amino acids. CDR1 and CDR2 from the germline V gene are MGHRA and YSYEKL. The junction had 7 bases not matched to a gene; V was cut back by 4 bases and J by 1 base. The CDR3 loop is CASSREMGQSYNSPLHF. DNA of the CDR3: TGCGCCAGCAGCCGAGAGATGGGACAGTCCTATAATTCACCCCTCCACTTT.

The V call is TRBV7-2, the J call TRBJ2-5; D is tentatively TRBD1 or TRBD2 (6 bases each). Germline-derived CDR1 and CDR2 are SGHTA and FQGNSA. The CDR3 has 14 residues. The germline V and J ends were trimmed by 7 bases and 5 bases, with 17 bases remaining between them. This CDR3 is CASTLMGGRETQYF. CDR3 nucleotide sequence: TGTGCCAGCACCTTGATGGGGGGCCGGGAGACCCAGTACTTC.

The rearrangement uses TRBV28 and TRBJ2-3; D possibly uses TRBD1 or TRBD2 (5 bases each). Trimming shortened V by 3 bases and J by 2 bases, and 9 bases separated the two germline ends. This CDR3 is built from 14 residues. CDR1 is MDHEN and CDR2 is SYDVKM in the germline V gene. The chain's CDR3 is CASSFAGTTDTQYF. For the CDR3, the DNA is TGTGCCAGCAGTTTCGCCGGGACCACAGATACGCAGTATTTT.

The V and J genes are TRBV9 and TRBJ2-3; no firm D call. The CDR3 spans 15 residues. CDR1 is SGDLS, CDR2 YYNGEE, per germline. Trimming took off 5 bases at V and 2 bases at J, with 15 bases between the two ends. DNA of the CDR3: TGTGCCAGCAGTGGATCCTCCACGATCACAGATACGCAGTATTTT. It encodes CASSGSSTITDTQYF.

This clonotype showed up just a few times. The rearrangement links TRBV5-1 to TRBJ1-5; 9 bases agree with TRBD1. The CDR3 has 18 amino acids. Germline assignment: CDR1 SGHRS and CDR2 YFSETQ. Trimming cost V 1 base and J 0 bases; bases outside gene matches: 8. The chain's CDR3 is CASSLWRDRADSNQPQHF. CDR3 nucleotide sequence: TGCGCCAGCAGCTTGTGGAGGGACAGGGCCGATAGCAATCAGCCCCAGCATTTT.

This clonotype was detected a few times. The J gene is TRBJ1-2, the V gene TRBV10-2; TRBD1 is a possible D gene (6 bases). Germline-derived CDR1 and CDR2 are WSHSY and SAAADI. Trimming took off 2 bases at V and 5 bases at J, with 12 bases between the two ends. The CDR3 length is 14 residues. The CDR3 nucleotides read TGCGCCAGCAGTGAGATCCAGGGGAATTATGGCTACACCTTC. This sequence encodes CASSEIQGNYGYTF.

There are a few counts of this clonotype. This chain uses TRBV29-1 with TRBJ2-6; D not resolved. V was cut by 1 base and J by 0 bases, with 10 bases left in between. The CDR3 runs to 16 residues. Per the germline V gene, CDR1 is SQVTM and CDR2 is ANQGSEA. CDR3 protein: CSVEVYAISGANVLTF. The CDR3, as DNA: TGCAGCGTTGAAGTTTACGCGATCTCTGGGGCCAACGTCCTGACTTTC. The variable domain in full, completed from reference TRBV29-1 and TRBJ2-6, reads SAVISQKPSRDICQRGTSLTIQCQVDSQVTMMFWYRQQPGQSLTLIATANQGSEATYESGFVIDKFPISRPNLTFSTLTVSNMSPEDSSIYLCSVEVYAISGANVLTFGAGSRLTVL.

This clonotype was picked up a small number of times. V usage is TRBV20-1 and J usage is TRBJ2-3; no definite D call. The germline V and J ends were trimmed by 0 bases and 4 bases, with 8 bases remaining between them. The CDR3 spans 13 residues. Germline CDR1 reads DFQATT; CDR2 reads SNEGSKA (reference sequence). The DNA for the CDR3 is TGCAGTGCTAGAGATGGTGTGGCAGATACGCAGTATTTT. Encoded protein: CSARDGVADTQYF.

The rearrangement joins TRBV20-1 to TRBJ1-1; no reliable D call. The CDR3 sequence is 14 residues long. The V end was cut by 3 bases, the J end by 4 bases, with 15 bases between. CDR1 DFQATT and CDR2 SNEGSKA come from the germline V gene (reference sequence). The chain's CDR3 is CSARDPAGRTEAFF. The CDR3 coding sequence is TGCAGTGCTAGGGACCCAGCCGGGCGCACTGAAGCTTTCTTT.